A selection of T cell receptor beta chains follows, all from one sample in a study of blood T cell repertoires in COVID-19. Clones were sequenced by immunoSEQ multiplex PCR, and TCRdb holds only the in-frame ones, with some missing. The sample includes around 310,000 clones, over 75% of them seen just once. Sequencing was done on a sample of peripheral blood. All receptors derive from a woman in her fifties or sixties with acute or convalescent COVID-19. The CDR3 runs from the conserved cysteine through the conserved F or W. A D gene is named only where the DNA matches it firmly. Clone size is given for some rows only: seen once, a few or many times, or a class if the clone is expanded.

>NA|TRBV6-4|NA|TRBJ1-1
CASSEGDPEAFF
TGTGCCAGCAGTGAAGGAGATCCTGAAGCTTTCTTT
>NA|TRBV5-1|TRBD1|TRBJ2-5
CASSLGDRGLETQYF
TGCGCCAGCAGCTTGGGGGACAGGGGGTTGGAGACCCAGTACTTC
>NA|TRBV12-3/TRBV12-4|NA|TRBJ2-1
CASSFREKQFF
TGTGCCAGCAGTTTCCGGGAGAAGCAGTTCTTC
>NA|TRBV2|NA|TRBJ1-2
CASRTDSPYGYTF
TGTGCCAGCAGGACGGACAGTCCCTATGGCTACACCTTC
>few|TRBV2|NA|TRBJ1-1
CASSEAGAGVTEAFF
TGTGCCAGCAGTGAAGCCGGGGCAGGGGTCACTGAAGCTTTCTTT
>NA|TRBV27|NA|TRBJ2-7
CASSRRGTHEQYF
TGTGCCAGCAGCCGACGGGGGACCCACGAGCAGTACTTC
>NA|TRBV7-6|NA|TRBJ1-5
CASSLDSYSNQPQHF
TGTGCCAGCAGCCTCGACAGTTATAGCAATCAGCCCCAGCATTTT
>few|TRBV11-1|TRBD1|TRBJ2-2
CASSRGQGRDTGELFF
TGTGCCAGCAGCCGAGGACAGGGGCGGGACACCGGGGAGCTGTTTTTT
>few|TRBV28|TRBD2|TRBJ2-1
CASSPIAGDSYNEQFF
TGTGCCAGCAGTCCTATAGCGGGAGACTCCTACAATGAGCAGTTCTTC
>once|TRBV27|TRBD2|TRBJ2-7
CASRNGLADYEQYF
TGTGCCAGCAGGAATGGACTAGCGGACTACGAGCAGTACTTC
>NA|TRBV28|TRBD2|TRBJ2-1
CAGARLAGDNEQFF
TGTGCCGGGGCTCGACTAGCGGGGGACAATGAGCAGTTCTTC
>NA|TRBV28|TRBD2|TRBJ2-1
CASSLKQPRVGRGGNNEQFF
TGTGCCAGCAGCCTCAAGCAACCACGAGTAGGGCGGGGGGGAAACAATGAGCAGTTCTTC
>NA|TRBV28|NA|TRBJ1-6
CASSSAILGNSPLHF
TGTGCCAGCAGTTCCGCGATCCTTGGTAATTCACCCCTCCACTTT
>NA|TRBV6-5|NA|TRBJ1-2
CASSYYTSGRSGYTF
TGTGCCAGCAGTTATTATACTTCAGGGCGGAGTGGCTACACCTTC
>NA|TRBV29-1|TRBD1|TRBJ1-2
CSVAHGQGKGYTF
TGCAGCGTTGCCCACGGACAGGGGAAGGGCTACACCTTC
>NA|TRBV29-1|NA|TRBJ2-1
CSVVVFSRNEQFF
TGCAGCGTTGTTGTCTTTTCCAGGAATGAGCAGTTCTTC
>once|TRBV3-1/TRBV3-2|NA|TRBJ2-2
CASSPEQGSTGELFF
TGTGCCAGCAGCCCCGAGCAGGGGTCCACCGGGGAGCTGTTTTTT
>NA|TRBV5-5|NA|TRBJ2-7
CASSLLKGPYEQYF
TGTGCCAGCAGCTTGTTAAAGGGGCCCTACGAGCAGTACTTC
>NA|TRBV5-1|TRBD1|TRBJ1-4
CASSSSTGEEKLFF
TGCGCCAGCAGCTCCTCGACAGGGGAGGAAAAACTGTTTTTT
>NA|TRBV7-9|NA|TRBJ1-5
CASSVSGDNQPQHF
TGTGCCAGCAGCGTTTCGGGGGACAATCAGCCCCAGCATTTT
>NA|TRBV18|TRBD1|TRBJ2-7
CASSPRTGEYEQYF
TGTGCCAGCTCTCCAAGGACAGGGGAGTACGAGCAGTACTTC
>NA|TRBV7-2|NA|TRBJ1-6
CASSLGGGGLSSPLHF
TGTGCCAGCAGCTTAGGGGGCGGGGGGTTGAGCTCACCCCTCCACTTT
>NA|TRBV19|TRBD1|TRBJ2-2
CASSMGQGATGELFF
TGTGCCAGTAGTATGGGACAGGGGGCGACCGGGGAGCTGTTTTTT
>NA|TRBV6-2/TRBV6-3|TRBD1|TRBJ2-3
CASSYSGTGGDTQYF
TGTGCCAGCAGTTACTCCGGGACAGGGGGTGATACGCAGTATTTT
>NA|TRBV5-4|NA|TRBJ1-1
CASSLGEDTEAFF
TGTGCCAGCAGCTTGGGCGAGGACACTGAAGCTTTCTTT
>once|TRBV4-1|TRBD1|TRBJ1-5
CASSQYQGAGNQPQHF
TGCGCCAGCAGCCAATACCAGGGGGCAGGCAATCAGCCCCAGCATTTT
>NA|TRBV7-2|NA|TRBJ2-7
CASSPEFRQGGFYEQYF
TGTGCCAGCAGCCCCGAATTTCGACAGGGAGGTTTCTACGAGCAGTACTTC
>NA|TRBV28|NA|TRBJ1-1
CASSFEQAKAFF
TGTGCCAGCAGTTTTGAACAGGCCAAAGCTTTCTTT
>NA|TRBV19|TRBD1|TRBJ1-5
CASNRQGGNQPQHF
TGTGCCAGTAACAGACAGGGCGGGAATCAGCCCCAGCATTTT
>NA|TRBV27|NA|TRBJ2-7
CASSRQDSYEQYF
TGTGCCAGCAGTAGACAGGATTCCTACGAGCAGTACTTC
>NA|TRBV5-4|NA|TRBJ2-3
CASSLAGGTDTQYF
TGTGCCAGCAGCTTGGCAGGGGGCACAGATACGCAGTATTTT
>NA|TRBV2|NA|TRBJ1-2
CASMRGWGSNYGYTF
TGTGCCAGCATGCGGGGGTGGGGTTCTAACTATGGCTACACCTTC
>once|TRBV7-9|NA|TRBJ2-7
CASSPGQSGSYEQYF
TGTGCCAGCAGCCCCGGACAGTCCGGCTCCTACGAGCAGTACTTC
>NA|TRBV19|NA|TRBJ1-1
CACQWGGAGSTEAFF
TGTGCCTGTCAATGGGGGGGCGCGGGGAGCACTGAAGCTTTCTTT
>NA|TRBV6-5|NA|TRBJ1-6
CASSHREDNSPLHF
TGTGCCAGCAGTCACCGGGAGGATAATTCACCCCTCCACTTT
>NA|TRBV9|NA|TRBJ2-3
CASTASESTDTQYF
TGTGCCAGCACCGCGAGCGAAAGCACAGATACGCAGTATTTT
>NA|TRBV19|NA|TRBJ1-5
CASSFLGQPQHF
TGTGCCAGTAGTTTTCTAGGTCAGCCCCAGCATTTT
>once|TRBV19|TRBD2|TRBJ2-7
CASSIRASGSLISYEQYF
TGTGCCAGTAGTATAAGGGCTAGCGGGAGTCTTATCTCCTACGAGCAGTACTTC
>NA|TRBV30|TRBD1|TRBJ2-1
CAWKVAGQGDNEQFF
TGTGCCTGGAAAGTGGCGGGACAGGGAGACAATGAGCAGTTCTTC
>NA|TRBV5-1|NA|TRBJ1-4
CASSRMGQLNEKLFF
TGCGCCAGCAGCCGAATGGGGCAGCTTAATGAAAAACTGTTTTTT
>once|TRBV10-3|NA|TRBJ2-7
CAISENQVVEQYF
TGTGCCATCAGTGAAAATCAAGTAGTCGAGCAGTACTTC
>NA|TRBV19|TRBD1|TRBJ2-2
CASSRYRGRGTGELFF
TGTGCCAGTAGTCGATACAGGGGGCGAGGAACCGGGGAGCTGTTTTTT
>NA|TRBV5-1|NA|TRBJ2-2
CASSLGEGYTGELFF
TGCGCCAGCAGCCTCGGCGAGGGTTACACCGGGGAGCTGTTTTTT
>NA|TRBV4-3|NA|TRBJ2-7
CASSQDTAYEQYF
TGCGCCAGCAGCCAAGATACAGCCTACGAGCAGTACTTC
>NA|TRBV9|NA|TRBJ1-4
CASSRGVATNEKLFF
TGTGCCAGCAGCCGGGGAGTTGCAACTAATGAAAAACTGTTTTTT
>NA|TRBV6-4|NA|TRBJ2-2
CASSEFGGNTGELFF
TGTGCCAGCAGTGAATTTGGCGGAAACACCGGGGAGCTGTTTTTT
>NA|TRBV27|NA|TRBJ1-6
CASSLGGGFNSPLHF
TGTGCCAGCAGTTTAGGGGGCGGATTTAATTCACCCCTCCACTTT
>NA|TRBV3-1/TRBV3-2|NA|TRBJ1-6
CASSPQGGGSPLHF
TGTGCCAGCAGTCCCCAGGGAGGCGGCTCACCCCTCCACTTT
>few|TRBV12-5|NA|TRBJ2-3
CASGLSSTDTQYF
TGTGCTAGTGGTTTGTCGAGCACAGATACGCAGTATTTT
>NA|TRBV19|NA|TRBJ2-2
CASSIGRDTGELFF
TGTGCCAGTAGTATCGGGAGAGACACCGGGGAGCTGTTTTTT
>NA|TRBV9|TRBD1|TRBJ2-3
CASSVVGGQAPDTQYF
TGTGCCAGCAGCGTAGTTGGAGGACAGGCCCCAGATACGCAGTATTTT
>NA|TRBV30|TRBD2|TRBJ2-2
CAWSVRSGRLNTGELFF
TGTGCCTGGAGTGTACGTAGCGGGAGGCTGAACACCGGGGAGCTGTTTTTT
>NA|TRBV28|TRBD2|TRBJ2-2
CASSLLAGDRTGELFF
TGTGCCAGCAGCCTACTAGCGGGAGATCGCACCGGGGAGCTGTTTTTT
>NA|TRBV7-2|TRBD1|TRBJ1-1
CASSLVDRVVRMAEAFF
TGTGCCAGCAGCTTAGTGGACAGGGTCGTTCGTATGGCTGAAGCTTTCTTT